Listed below are T cell receptor beta chains from one sample, sequenced in a study of sequential checkpoint blockade in melanoma. The data were produced by immunoSEQ multiplex PCR, yet TCRdb's version contains in-frame clones alone and is incomplete. Here the sample spans some 19,000 clones, 55% to 70% being singletons. The material was CD8+ T cells sorted from blood (inferred from file names), obtained from a patient given nivolumab and ipilimumab in sequence. Receptor source: a human donor with melanoma. CDR3s include the opening cysteine and the closing phenylalanine or tryptophan. The D gene is left open where the match is weak. The size field is filled for only some rows; it gives once, few, many or a size class.

TRBV21-1	.	.	TRBJ1-3	TGTGCCAGCAGCAAGGGGCAGAATGGAAACACCATATATTTT	CASSKGQNGNTIYF
TRBV19	.	.	TRBJ2-7	TGTGCCACCTTCCGGGTAGCGGCGACCTACGAGCAGTACTTC	CATFRVAATYEQYF
TRBV15	.	.	TRBJ2-3	TGTGCCACCAGCGTAATCAAAAGGGGGGATACGCAGTATTTT	CATSVIKRGDTQYF
TRBV11-2	.	TRBD1	TRBJ1-3	TGTGCCAGCAGCTTGGGACAGGCAAAGTCTTACGCCATATATTTT	CASSLGQAKSYAIYF
TRBV6-1	.	.	TRBJ1-1	TGTGCCAGCAGTGATACCACTATGAGGACTGAAGCTTTCTTT	CASSDTTMRTEAFF
TRBV6-5	.	TRBD1	TRBJ1-1	TGTGCCAGCAGTTACCCCCACCCAGGGGGCGGGACTGAAGCTTTCTTT	CASSYPHPGGGTEAFF
TRBV11-1	.	TRBD1	TRBJ1-1	TGTGCCAGCAGTCCGGACAGGGGGCTATGGGACACTGAAGCTTTCTTT	CASSPDRGLWDTEAFF
TRBV13	.	.	TRBJ1-2	TGTGCCAGCAGCTTAGGGTACAGGATCTGGGACTATGGCTACACCTTC	CASSLGYRIWDYGYTF
TRBV10-2	.	.	TRBJ1-1	TGCGCCAGCAGTCCCGGGACGCCCGAGGGAGGCACTGAAGCTTTCTTT	CASSPGTPEGGTEAFF
TRBV19	.	.	TRBJ2-2	TGTGCCAGTAGTACTCACACAGGGAACACCGGGGAGCTGTTTTTT	CASSTHTGNTGELFF
TRBV5-4	.	TRBD2	TRBJ2-7	TGTGCCAGCAGCCAAGAAAGCGGGGGGTCGAGCTCCTACGAGCAGTACTTC	CASSQESGGSSSYEQYF
TRBV5-6	.	.	TRBJ1-5	TGTGCCAGCAGCTTGGGGCGGGGGAATCAGCCCCAGCATTTT	CASSLGRGNQPQHF
TRBV4-1	.	.	TRBJ1-2	TGCGCCAGCAGCCAAGGCTTCAGGGAAACTGGGGGCTACACCTTC	CASSQGFRETGGYTF
TRBV28	.	TRBD2	TRBJ2-7	TGTGCCAGCAGTTTTAGAGGGACTAGCCACTCCTACGAGCAGTACTTC	CASSFRGTSHSYEQYF
TRBV13	.	TRBD1	TRBJ1-2	TGTGCCAGCAGCTTAGGCCCGAACCCGAACAGGGGCGGCTACACCTTC	CASSLGPNPNRGGYTF
TRBV19	once	TRBD2	TRBJ2-5	TGTGCCAGTAGTATCGGGACTAGCGGGGTCCAAGAGACCCAGTACTTC	CASSIGTSGVQETQYF
TRBV7-9	.	.	TRBJ2-7	TGTGCCAGCAGCGCCGAGGAACGACCCTACGAGCAGTACTTC	CASSAEERPYEQYF
TRBV5-5	.	.	TRBJ1-2	TGTGCCAGCAGCTCTTACCTCACCGACCTCGGGGGCTACACCTTC	CASSSYLTDLGGYTF
TRBV6-5	few	TRBD2	TRBJ2-3	TGTGCCAGCAGTTTAGAAGCGGGAGGGACAGATACGCAGTATTTT	CASSLEAGGTDTQYF
TRBV4-1	few	TRBD1	TRBJ2-7	TGCGCCAGCAGCCAAAGCGCGACAGGGGCCTACGAGCAGTACTTC	CASSQSATGAYEQYF
TRBV6-5	.	.	TRBJ2-3	TGTGCCAGCAGTGTTCGGGTGCACCTCACAGATACGCAGTATTTT	CASSVRVHLTDTQYF
TRBV9	.	TRBD2	TRBJ2-5	TGTGCCAGCAGCGTAGGGGGGGGAGAGACCCAGTACTTC	CASSVGGGETQYF
TRBV5-6	.	.	TRBJ1-1	TGTGCCAGCAGCTATGGAGCGAACACTGAAGCTTTCTTT	CASSYGANTEAFF
TRBV27	few	TRBD2	TRBJ2-1	TGTGCCAGCACCCACTCGACCCGGGGGGGCCAGAATGAGCAGTTCTTC	CASTHSTRGGQNEQFF
TRBV7-9	.	.	TRBJ1-2	TGTGCCAGCAGCCCAGGTGAGGGCGGCTACACCTTC	CASSPGEGGYTF
TRBV5-5	.	TRBD1	TRBJ1-1	TGTGCCAGCAGCGTGGGACAGGGGCAGAACACTGAAGCTTTCTTT	CASSVGQGQNTEAFF
TRBV4-2	.	.	TRBJ2-6	TGTGCCAGCAGCCAAGCCGCTAGCTCTGGGGCCAACGTCCTGACTTTC	CASSQAASSGANVLTF
TRBV6-1	.	.	TRBJ1-3	TGTGCCAGCAGTGAAGAAAGCTTCTCTGGAAACACCATATATTTT	CASSEESFSGNTIYF
TRBV11-2	.	TRBD1	TRBJ1-1	TGTGCCAGCAGCCTTCGAGGACAGGGGTTATGGAACACTGAAGCTTTCTTT	CASSLRGQGLWNTEAFF
TRBV5-4	few	TRBD1	TRBJ2-7	TGTGCCAGCAGCCCCGGGACAGGGCACTACGAGCAGTACTTC	CASSPGTGHYEQYF
TRBV28	.	TRBD1	TRBJ1-4	TGTGCCAGCAGTTTATACAGGGGTTCGCCTTCAGGTGAAAAACTGTTTTTT	CASSLYRGSPSGEKLFF